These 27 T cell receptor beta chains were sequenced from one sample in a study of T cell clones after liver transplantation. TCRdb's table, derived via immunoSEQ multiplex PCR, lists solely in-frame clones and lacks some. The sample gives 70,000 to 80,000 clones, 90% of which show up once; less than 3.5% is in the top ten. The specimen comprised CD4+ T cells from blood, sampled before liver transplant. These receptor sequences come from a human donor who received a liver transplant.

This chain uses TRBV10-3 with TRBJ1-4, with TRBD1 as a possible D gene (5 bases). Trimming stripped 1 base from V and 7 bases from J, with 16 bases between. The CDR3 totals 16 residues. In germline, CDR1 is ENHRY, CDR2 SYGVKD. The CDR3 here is CAISEWRGDDAEKLFF. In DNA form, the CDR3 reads TGTGCCATCAGTGAGTGGCGTGGGGACGATGCTGAAAAACTGTTTTTT.

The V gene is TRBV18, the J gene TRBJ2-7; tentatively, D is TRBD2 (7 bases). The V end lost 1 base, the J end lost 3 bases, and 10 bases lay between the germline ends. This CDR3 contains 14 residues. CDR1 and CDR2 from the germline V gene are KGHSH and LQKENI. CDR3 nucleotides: TGTGCCAGCTCACCACGGGGGGGCTACTACGAGCAGTACTTC. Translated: CASSPRGGYYEQYF.

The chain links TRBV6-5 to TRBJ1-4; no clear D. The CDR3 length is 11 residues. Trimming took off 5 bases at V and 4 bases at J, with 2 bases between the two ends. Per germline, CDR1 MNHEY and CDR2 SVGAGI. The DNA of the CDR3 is TGTGCCAGCAGTGATAATGAAAAACTGTTTTTT. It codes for CASSDNEKLFF.

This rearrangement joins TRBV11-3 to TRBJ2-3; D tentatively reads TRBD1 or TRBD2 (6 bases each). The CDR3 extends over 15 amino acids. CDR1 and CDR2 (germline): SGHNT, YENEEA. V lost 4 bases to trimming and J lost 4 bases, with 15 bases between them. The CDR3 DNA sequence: TGTGCCAGCAGCTCGCGACGGGGGCGCGCAGATACGCAGTATTTT. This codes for CASSSRRGRADTQYF. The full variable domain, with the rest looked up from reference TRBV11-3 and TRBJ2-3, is EAGVVQSPRYKIIEKKQPVAFWCNPISGHNTLYWYLQNLGQGPELLIRYENEEAVDDSQLPKDRFSAERLKGVDSTLKIQPAELGDSAVYLCASSSRRGRADTQYFGPGTRLTVL.

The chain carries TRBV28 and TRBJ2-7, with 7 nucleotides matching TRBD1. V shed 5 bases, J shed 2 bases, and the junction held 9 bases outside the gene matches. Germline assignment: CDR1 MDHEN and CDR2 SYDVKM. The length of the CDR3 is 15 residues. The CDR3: CASSPPGQFTYEQYF. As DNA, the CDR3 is TGTGCCAGCAGTCCACCGGGACAGTTTACCTACGAGCAGTACTTC.

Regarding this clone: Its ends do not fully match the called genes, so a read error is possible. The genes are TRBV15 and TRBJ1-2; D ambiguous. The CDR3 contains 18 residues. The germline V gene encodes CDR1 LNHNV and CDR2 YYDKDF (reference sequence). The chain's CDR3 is CAASRSSVFRSPNYGYTF. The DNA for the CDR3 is TGTGCCGCCAGCAGGAGTTCGGTCTTTCGATCACCTAACTATGGCTACACCTTC. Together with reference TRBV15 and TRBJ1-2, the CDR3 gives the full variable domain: DAMVIQNPRYQVTQFGKPVTLSCSQTLNHNVMYWYQQKSSQAPKLLFHYYDKDFNNEADTPDNFQSRRPNTSFCFLDIRSPGLGDTAMYLCAASRSSVFRSPNYGYTFGSGTRLTVV.

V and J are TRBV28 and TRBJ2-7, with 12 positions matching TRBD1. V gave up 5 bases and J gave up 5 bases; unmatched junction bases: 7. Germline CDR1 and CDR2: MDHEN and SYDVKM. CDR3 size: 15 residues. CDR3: CASSPGGDRGHEQYF. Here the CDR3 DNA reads TGTGCCAGCAGTCCTGGGGGGGACAGGGGGCACGAGCAGTACTTC.

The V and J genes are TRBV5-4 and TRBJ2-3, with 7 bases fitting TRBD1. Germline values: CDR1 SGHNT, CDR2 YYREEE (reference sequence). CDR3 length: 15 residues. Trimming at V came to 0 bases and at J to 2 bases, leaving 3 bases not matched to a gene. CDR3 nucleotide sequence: TGTGCCAGCAGCTTGGCGGGACAGACCACAGATACGCAGTATTTT. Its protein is CASSLAGQTTDTQYF. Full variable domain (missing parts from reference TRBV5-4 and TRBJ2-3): ETGVTQSPTHLIKTRGQQVTLRCSSQSGHNTVSWYQQALGQGPQFIFQYYREEENGRGNFPPRFSGLQFPNYSSELNVNALELDDSALYLCASSLAGQTTDTQYFGPGTRLTVL.

The CDR3 coding sequence is TGTGCCAGCAGCCTAGGGCACATCACAGATACGCAGTATTTT. The encoded protein is CASSLGHITDTQYF. The rearrangement uses TRBV7-9 and TRBJ2-3; unclear D gene. Germline values: CDR1 SEHNR, CDR2 FQNEAQ (reference sequence). The CDR3 sequence is 14 residues long. The V end was cut by 5 bases, the J end by 2 bases, with 11 bases between.

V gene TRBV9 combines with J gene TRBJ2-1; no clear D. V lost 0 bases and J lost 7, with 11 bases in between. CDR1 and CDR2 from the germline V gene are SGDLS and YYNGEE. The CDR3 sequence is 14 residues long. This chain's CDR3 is CASSVEPDLNEQFF. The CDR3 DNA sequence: TGTGCCAGCAGCGTAGAGCCAGACCTGAATGAGCAGTTCTTC.

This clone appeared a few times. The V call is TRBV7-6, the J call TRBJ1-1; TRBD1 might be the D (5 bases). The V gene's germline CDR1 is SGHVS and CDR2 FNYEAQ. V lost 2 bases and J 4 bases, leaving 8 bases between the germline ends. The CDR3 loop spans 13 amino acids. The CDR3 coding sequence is TGTGCCAGCAGCTTATCAGGGACCACTGAAGCTTTCTTT. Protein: CASSLSGTTEAFF.

The CDR3 sequence is CASSSLVHSTDTQYF. In DNA form, the CDR3 reads TGTGCCAGCAGCTCCCTAGTACATAGCACAGATACGCAGTATTTT. The chain uses TRBV7-2 and TRBJ2-3; D uncertain. Germline CDR1 and CDR2: SGHTA and FQGNSA. The V end was cut by 4 bases, the J end by 0 bases, with 11 bases between. The CDR3 has 15 amino acids.

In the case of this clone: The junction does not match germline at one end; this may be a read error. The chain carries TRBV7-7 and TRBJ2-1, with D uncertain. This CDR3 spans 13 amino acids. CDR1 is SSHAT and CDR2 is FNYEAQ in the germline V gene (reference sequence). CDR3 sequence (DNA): TGTGCTAGCAGCTCTAGTACCGCTGGTGAGCAGTTCTTC. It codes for CASSSSTAGEQFF.

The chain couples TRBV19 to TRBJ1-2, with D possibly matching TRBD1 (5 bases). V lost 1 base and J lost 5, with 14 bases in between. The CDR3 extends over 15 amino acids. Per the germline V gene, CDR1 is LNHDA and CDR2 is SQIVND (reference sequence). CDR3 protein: CASSIVARVLYGYTF. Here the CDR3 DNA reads TGTGCCAGTAGTATAGTTGCCAGGGTATTGTATGGCTACACCTTC. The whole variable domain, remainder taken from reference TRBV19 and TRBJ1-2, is DGGITQSPKYLFRKEGQNVTLSCEQNLNHDAMYWYRQDPGQGLRLIYYSQIVNDFQKGDIAEGYSVSREKKESFPLTVTSAQKNPTAFYLCASSIVARVLYGYTFGSGTRLTVV.

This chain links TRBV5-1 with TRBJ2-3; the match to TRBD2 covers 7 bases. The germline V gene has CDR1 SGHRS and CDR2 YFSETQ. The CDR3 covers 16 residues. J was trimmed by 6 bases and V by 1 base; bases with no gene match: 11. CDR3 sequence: CASSLLGASGTDTQYF. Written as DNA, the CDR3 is TGCGCCAGCAGCTTGCTCGGGGCTAGCGGTACTGATACGCAGTATTTT.

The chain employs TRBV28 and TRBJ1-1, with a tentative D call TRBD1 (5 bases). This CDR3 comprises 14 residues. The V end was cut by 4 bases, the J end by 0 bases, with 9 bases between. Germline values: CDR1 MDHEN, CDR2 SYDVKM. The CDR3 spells CASSYGAMNTEAFF. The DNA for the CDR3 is TGTGCCAGCAGTTATGGGGCGATGAACACTGAAGCTTTCTTT.

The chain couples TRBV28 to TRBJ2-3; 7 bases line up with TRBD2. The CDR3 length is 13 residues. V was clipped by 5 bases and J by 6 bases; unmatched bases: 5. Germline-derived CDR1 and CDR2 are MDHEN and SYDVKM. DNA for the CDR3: TGTGCCAGCAGTAACGGGGGGAGGGATACGCAGTATTTT. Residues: CASSNGGRDTQYF.

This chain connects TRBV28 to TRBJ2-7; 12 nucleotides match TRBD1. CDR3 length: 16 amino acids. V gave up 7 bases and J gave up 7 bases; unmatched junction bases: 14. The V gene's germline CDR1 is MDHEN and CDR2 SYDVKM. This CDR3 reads CASTELKGQGAGEQYF. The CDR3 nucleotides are TGTGCCAGCACAGAACTCAAGGGACAGGGGGCGGGGGAGCAGTACTTC.

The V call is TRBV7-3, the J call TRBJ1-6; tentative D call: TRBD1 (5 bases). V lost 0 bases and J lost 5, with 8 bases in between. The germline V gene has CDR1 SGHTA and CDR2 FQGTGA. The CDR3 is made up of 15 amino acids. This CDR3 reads CASSLTGTDNSPLHF. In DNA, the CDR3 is TGTGCCAGCAGCTTAACTGGGACGGATAATTCACCCCTCCACTTT.

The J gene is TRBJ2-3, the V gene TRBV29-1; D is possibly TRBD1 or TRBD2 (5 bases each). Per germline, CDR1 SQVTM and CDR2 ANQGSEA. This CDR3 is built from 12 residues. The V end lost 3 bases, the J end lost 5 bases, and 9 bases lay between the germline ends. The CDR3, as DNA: TGCAGCGTTGACCCGAGGGGAGATACGCAGTATTTT. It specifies CSVDPRGDTQYF.

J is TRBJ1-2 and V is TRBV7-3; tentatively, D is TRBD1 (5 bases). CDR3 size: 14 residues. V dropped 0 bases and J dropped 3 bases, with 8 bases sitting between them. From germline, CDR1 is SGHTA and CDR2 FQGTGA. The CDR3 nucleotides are TGTGCCAGCAGCTTAACGGGGCAAGACTATGGCTACACCTTC. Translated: CASSLTGQDYGYTF.

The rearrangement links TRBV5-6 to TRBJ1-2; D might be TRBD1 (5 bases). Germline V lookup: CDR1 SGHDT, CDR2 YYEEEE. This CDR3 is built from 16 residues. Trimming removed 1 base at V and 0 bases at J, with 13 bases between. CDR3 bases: TGTGCCAGCAGCTTGCCGGCGGGGCAGGCTAACTATGGCTACACCTTC. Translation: CASSLPAGQANYGYTF.

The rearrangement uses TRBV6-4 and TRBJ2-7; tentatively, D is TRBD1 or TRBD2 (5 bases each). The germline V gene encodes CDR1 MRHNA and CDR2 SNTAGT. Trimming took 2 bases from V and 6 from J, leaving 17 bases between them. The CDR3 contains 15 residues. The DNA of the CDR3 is TGTGCCAGCAGTGACGGCGAGCTATGGGGGTCCGAGCAGTACTTC. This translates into CASSDGELWGSEQYF.

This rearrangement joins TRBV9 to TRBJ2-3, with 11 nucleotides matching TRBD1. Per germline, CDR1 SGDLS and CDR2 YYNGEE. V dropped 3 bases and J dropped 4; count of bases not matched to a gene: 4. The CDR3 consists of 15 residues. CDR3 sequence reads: CASSAWTGGADTQYF. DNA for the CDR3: TGTGCCAGCAGCGCTTGGACAGGGGGCGCAGATACGCAGTATTTT.

CDR3 nucleotide sequence: TGTGCCAGCAGCCTGACCATTGACAGCACTGAAGCTTTCTTT. Translated, it gives CASSLTIDSTEAFF. The rearrangement joins TRBV5-4 to TRBJ1-1, with D maybe TRBD1 (5 bases). The V gene's germline CDR1 is SGHNT and CDR2 YYREEE (reference sequence). The germline V and J ends were trimmed by 4 bases and 4 bases, with 14 bases remaining between them. This CDR3 contains 14 residues.

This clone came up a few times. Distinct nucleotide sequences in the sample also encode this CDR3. The CDR3 spells CASGREGSYNEQFF. CDR3 coding DNA: TGTGCTAGTGGCCGGGAGGGTTCCTACAATGAGCAGTTCTTC. This chain uses TRBV12-5 with TRBJ2-1; 8 bases agree with TRBD2. This CDR3 spans 14 amino acids. Germline loops: CDR1 LGHNT, CDR2 FRNRAP. The ends lost 6 bases at V and 1 base at J; junction bases unmatched: 2.

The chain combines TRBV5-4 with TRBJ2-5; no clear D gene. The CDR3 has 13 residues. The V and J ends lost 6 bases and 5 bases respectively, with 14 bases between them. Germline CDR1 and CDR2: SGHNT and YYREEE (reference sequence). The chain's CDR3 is CASTRAEGETQYF. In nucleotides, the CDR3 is TGTGCCAGCACCCGAGCAGAAGGGGAGACCCAGTACTTC. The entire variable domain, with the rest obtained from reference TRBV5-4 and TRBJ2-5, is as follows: ETGVTQSPTHLIKTRGQQVTLRCSSQSGHNTVSWYQQALGQGPQFIFQYYREEENGRGNFPPRFSGLQFPNYSSELNVNALELDDSALYLCASTRAEGETQYFGPGTRLLVL.